The next 26 T cell receptor beta chains were all read from a single sample in a study of T cells in Graves' hyperthyroidism and ophthalmopathy. Amplified TCR beta CDR3 regions derived from RNA transcripts. First-round RT-PCR with HTBI primers amplified the TCR CDR3 region. TCRdb reprocessed the multiplex PCR reads with MiXCR, giving one entry per CDR3 protein. The sample records around 500,000 distinct CDR3 sequences, about an eighth being singletons. Material: blood. These receptors were collected from a woman aged 18-35 years with Graves' hyperthyroidism.

This clonotype was observed at least ten times. V and J are TRBV4-1 and TRBJ1-3; maybe TRBD1 (5 bases). The CDR3 extends over 17 amino acids. Deletions cut 2 bases from V and 0 bases from J, with 14 bases between. Germline V gene lookup returns CDR1 MGHRA and CDR2 YSYEKL. The CDR3 sequence is CASSQNQGDLSGNTIYF. In DNA, the CDR3 is TGCGCCAGCAGCCAAAACCAGGGTGATCTCTCTGGAAACACCATATATTTT.

This clonotype was counted many times. J is TRBJ1-5 and V is TRBV12-3 or TRBV12-4; D is possibly TRBD1 (6 bases). Trimming cost V 6 bases and J 2 bases, with 11 bases left between them. CDR3 length: 14 residues. The CDR3 DNA reads as TGTGCCAGCAGGAGGGGGTTTGGCAATCAGCCCCAGCATTTT. This encodes CASRRGFGNQPQHF.

This clonotype has ten or more counts. The genes are TRBV13 and TRBJ2-7; 10 bases line up with TRBD1. The CDR3 totals 14 residues. The J segment lost 4 bases and the V segment lost 3 bases, leaving 3 bases of the junction unmatched. Germline V gene lookup returns CDR1 PRHDT and CDR2 FYEKMQ (reference sequence). DNA of the CDR3: TGTGCCAGCAGCTTCCCGGACAGGGGGTACGAGCAGTACTTC. Translation: CASSFPDRGYEQYF.

This clonotype was picked up many times. This chain's CDR3 is CSAPRGTSYEQYF. The CDR3 nucleotides read TGCAGTGCTCCTAGAGGGACCTCCTACGAGCAGTACTTC. The chain joins TRBV20-1 to TRBJ2-7; D may match TRBD1 or TRBD2 (5 bases each). Germline V gene lookup returns CDR1 DFQATT and CDR2 SNEGSKA (reference sequence). Trimming shortened V by 5 bases and J by 0 bases, and 11 bases separated the two germline ends. CDR3 length: 13 amino acids.

This clonotype was counted ten times or more. The chain uses TRBV12-3 or TRBV12-4 and TRBJ1-2, with a tentative D call TRBD1 (6 bases). Trimming took 6 bases from V and 4 from J, leaving 21 bases between them. CDR3 size: 16 residues. The CDR3 nucleotides read TGTGCCAGCAGGCCGGGTTCGGGGGGCAGGGGCTATGGCTACACCTTC. This codes for CASRPGSGGRGYGYTF.

The rearrangement joins TRBV7-2 to TRBJ1-2; possibly TRBD1 for D (6 bases). Germline CDR1 reads SGHTA; CDR2 reads FQGNSA. The V and J ends lost 5 bases and 4 bases respectively, with 11 bases between them. CDR3 length equals 13 residues. DNA for the CDR3: TGTGCCAGCAGCCAGGGGAGCCCCTATGGCTACACCTTC. Its protein product is CASSQGSPYGYTF.

This clonotype was seen a handful of times. V gene TRBV7-9 combines with J gene TRBJ1-3; D is perhaps TRBD1 (5 bases). Germline V gene data show CDR1 as SEHNR and CDR2 as FQNEAQ (reference sequence). This CDR3 region has 15 residues. V gave up 5 bases and J gave up 3 bases, with 14 bases separating them. The CDR3 region is CASSTGGGIGNTIYF. CDR3 DNA sequence: TGTGCCAGCAGCACAGGAGGTGGCATTGGAAACACCATATATTTT. Drawing the rest from reference TRBV7-9 and TRBJ1-3, the complete variable domain is DTGVSQNPRHKITKRGQNVTFRCDPISEHNRLYWYRQTLGQGPEFLTYFQNEAQLEKSRLLSDRFSAERPKGSFSTLEIQRTEQGDSAMYLCASSTGGGIGNTIYFGEGSWLTVV.

This clonotype has at least ten counts. The V and J genes are TRBV7-9 and TRBJ2-1; 8 bases map to TRBD1. CDR1 is SEHNR, CDR2 FQNEAQ, per germline (reference sequence). The CDR3 sequence is 15 residues long. The V and J ends lost 2 bases and 3 bases, in that order; junction bases with no gene match: 3. DNA for the CDR3: TGTGCCAGCAGCTTATTTACAGGGGGCTACAATGAGCAGTTCTTC. This encodes CASSLFTGGYNEQFF.

This clonotype was seen at least ten times. The CDR3 loop reads CASSGVGTADEKLFF. The CDR3, as DNA: TGTGCCAGCAGCGGAGTCGGGACGGCGGATGAAAAACTGTTTTTT. The chain is built from TRBV9 and TRBJ1-4; D is perhaps TRBD1 (5 bases). Trimming removed 3 bases at V and 6 bases at J, with 15 bases between. The CDR3 extends over 15 amino acids. Germline-derived CDR1 and CDR2 are SGDLS and YYNGEE.

Remarks on this clonotype: A much larger clone differs by one base, so this may be a read error. V is TRBV12-3 or TRBV12-4 and J is TRBJ1-6; no firm D call. The CDR3 extends over 12 amino acids. Trimming removed 6 bases from V and 11 bases from J, with 11 bases in between. This CDR3 is CASSLLEPPLHF. The CDR3 nucleotides read TGTGCCAGCAGCCTCCTAGAACCACCCCTCCACTTT.

At least ten counts were recorded for this clonotype. V and J are TRBV29-1 and TRBJ1-2; TRBD1 is a possible D gene (5 bases). Trimming cost V 6 bases and J 4 bases, with 15 bases left between them. This CDR3 has 13 amino acids. Germline CDR1 and CDR2: SQVTM and ANQGSEA. The CDR3 sequence: CSVTTDILYGYTF. Written as DNA, the CDR3 is TGCAGCGTCACCACGGACATACTCTATGGCTACACCTTC. The complete variable domain, with remaining parts taken from reference TRBV29-1 and TRBJ1-2, reads SAVISQKPSRDICQRGTSLTIQCQVDSQVTMMFWYRQQPGQSLTLIATANQGSEATYESGFVIDKFPISRPNLTFSTLTVSNMSPEDSSIYLCSVTTDILYGYTFGSGTRLTVV.

This clonotype was detected many times. The rearrangement uses TRBV18 and TRBJ2-5; D is unclear. CDR1 KGHSH and CDR2 LQKENI come from the germline V gene. This CDR3 spans 13 amino acids. Between the trimmed V and J ends, which lost 6 bases and 1 base, there was a span of 9 bases. This CDR3 is CASSPDIQETQYF. CDR3 in DNA: TGTGCCAGCTCTCCTGACATCCAAGAGACCCAGTACTTC.

This clonotype appeared many times. The chain has TRBV11-2 and TRBJ2-5; the D is unclear. The CDR3 consists of 13 residues. The V gene's germline CDR1 is SGHAT and CDR2 FQNNGV. V gave up 2 bases and J gave up 5 bases, with 9 bases separating them. CDR3 coding DNA: TGTGCCAGCAGCTTAATCCTGGGGGAGACCCAGTACTTC. Residues: CASSLILGETQYF. The variable domain in full, with the rest retrieved from reference TRBV11-2 and TRBJ2-5, is EAGVAQSPRYKIIEKRQSVAFWCNPISGHATLYWYQQILGQGPKLLIQFQNNGVVDDSQLPKDRFSAERLKGVDSTLKIQPAKLEDSAVYLCASSLILGETQYFGPGTRLLVL.

On this clonotype itself: A single base separates this from a much larger clone, so it may be a read error. The rearrangement links TRBV11-3 to TRBJ2-1, with D perhaps TRBD1 or TRBD2 (5 bases each). CDR1 and CDR2 from the germline V gene are SGHNT and YENEEA. This CDR3 contains 17 residues. Trimming took off 5 bases at V and 7 bases at J, with 24 bases between the two ends. CDR3: CASSPVGVEGVENEQFF. The CDR3 DNA follows: TGTGCCAGCAGCCCCGTGGGGGTAGAGGGAGTGGAGAATGAGCAGTTCTTC.

This clonotype showed up just a few times. J is TRBJ1-2 and V is TRBV7-9; no firm D call. V was trimmed by 1 base and J by 5 bases, leaving 5 bases between them. The CDR3 spans 12 residues. Germline loops: CDR1 SEHNR, CDR2 FQNEAQ (reference sequence). CDR3 loop: CASSLDRYGYTF. The CDR3 DNA sequence: TGTGCCAGCAGCTTAGATCGGTATGGCTACACCTTC. The entire variable domain, with the rest obtained from reference TRBV7-9 and TRBJ1-2, is as follows: DTGVSQNPRHKITKRGQNVTFRCDPISEHNRLYWYRQTLGQGPEFLTYFQNEAQLEKSRLLSDRFSAERPKGSFSTLEIQRTEQGDSAMYLCASSLDRYGYTFGSGTRLTVV.

This clonotype was seen ten or more times. The J gene is TRBJ2-6, the V gene TRBV3-1; no definite D call. The germline V gene has CDR1 LGHDT and CDR2 YNNKEL (reference sequence). This CDR3 is 14 amino acids long. V lost 6 bases, J lost 0 bases, and 6 bases lay in between. This CDR3 reads CASSYLSGANVLTF. The CDR3 DNA reads as TGTGCCAGCAGTTACCTCTCTGGGGCCAACGTCCTGACTTTC.

This sequence joins TRBV10-3 and TRBJ1-2; D is undetermined. V was pared by 8 bases and J by 8 bases, with 15 bases between. Looked up from germline, CDR1 is ENHRY and CDR2 is SYGVKD. This CDR3 has 12 amino acids. CDR3 DNA sequence: TGTGCCATCGGGGAACAGCCGGGAGGCTACACCTTC. Encoded protein: CAIGEQPGGYTF.

J is TRBJ1-1 and V is TRBV7-9; D gene ambiguous. The CDR3 runs 12 residues. V lost 1 base and J lost 8, with 8 bases in between. The V gene's germline CDR1 is SEHNR and CDR2 FQNEAQ (reference sequence). The CDR3 region has the DNA TGTGCCAGCAGCTTAGAATCAATAGAAGCTTTCTTT. It translates to CASSLESIEAFF.

Ten or more counts support this clonotype. V is TRBV28 and J is TRBJ1-1; D ambiguous. The germline V gene has CDR1 MDHEN and CDR2 SYDVKM. The CDR3 has 12 residues. The V end was cut by 2 bases, the J end by 10 bases, with 11 bases between. The CDR3 reads CASSLRVGGAFF. The CDR3 DNA follows: TGTGCCAGCAGTTTACGTGTCGGCGGAGCTTTCTTT.

This clonotype was seen many times. The chain has TRBV7-3 and TRBJ2-1, with D possibly matching TRBD2 (5 bases). Germline values: CDR1 SGHTA, CDR2 FQGTGA. The CDR3 runs to 13 residues. V was pared by 4 bases and J by 4 bases, with 8 bases between. This CDR3 reads CASSSGVYNEQFF. The DNA for the CDR3 is TGTGCCAGCAGCTCCGGGGTTTACAATGAGCAGTTCTTC.

This clonotype has just a few counts. The chain is built from TRBV7-3 and TRBJ2-1, with D tentatively TRBD2 (6 bases). Trimming removed 4 bases at V and 5 bases at J, with 15 bases between. The CDR3 is 15 amino acids. Germline V gene lookup returns CDR1 SGHTA and CDR2 FQGTGA. The CDR3 coding sequence is TGTGCCAGCAGCTCCTCACTAGCATCCCACAATGAGCAGTTCTTC. This translates into CASSSSLASHNEQFF.

This clonotype was counted a few times. The CDR3 region has the DNA TGTGCCAGCAGGTATACACCGAACACTGAAGCTTTCTTT. It translates to CASRYTPNTEAFF. V gene TRBV27 combines with J gene TRBJ1-1; D uncertain. This CDR3 has 13 amino acids. Germline V gene lookup returns CDR1 MNHEY and CDR2 SMNVEV (reference sequence). Trimming left V 6 bases short and J 1 base short, with 9 bases between.

This clonotype was seen repeatedly, ten times or more. The chain uses TRBV12-3 or TRBV12-4 and TRBJ2-1; 12 bases line up with TRBD2. CDR3 length: 15 amino acids. After removal of 3 bases from V and 4 bases from J, the junction contained 1 base not matched to a gene. In DNA form, the CDR3 reads TGTGCCAGCAGTTTTACTAGCGGGAGGTACAATGAGCAGTTCTTC. Encoded protein: CASSFTSGRYNEQFF.

This clonotype was counted many times. The V gene is TRBV24-1, the J gene TRBJ2-5, with unresolved D. Trimming took off 4 bases at V and 5 bases at J, with 16 bases between the two ends. Germline V gene lookup returns CDR1 KGHDR and CDR2 SFDVKD. CDR3 length: 15 amino acids. CDR3 sequence reads: CATSEPRTGRETQYF. DNA for the CDR3: TGTGCCACCAGTGAACCCCGGACGGGTCGGGAGACCCAGTACTTC.

This clonotype was counted a few times. The chain links TRBV3-1 to TRBJ1-5; D call uncertain. Trimming took 2 bases from V and 7 from J, leaving 9 bases between them. The CDR3 is 13 amino acids. Germline V gives CDR1 LGHDT, CDR2 YNNKEL (reference sequence). The CDR3 DNA follows: TGTGCCAGCAGCCAACAGACTTGGCAGCCCCAGCATTTT. It specifies CASSQQTWQPQHF.

The chain links TRBV4-1 to TRBJ1-5; D gene unclear. Trimming shortened V by 0 bases and J by 7 bases, and 7 bases separated the two germline ends. Per the germline V gene, CDR1 is MGHRA and CDR2 is YSYEKL. CDR3 length: 13 residues. CDR3: CASSQEIGQPQHF. The CDR3 nucleotides read TGCGCCAGCAGCCAAGAAATAGGACAGCCCCAGCATTTT.